Here is one T cell receptor (beta chain) with its context. This sample was included in a study of blood T cell repertoires in COVID-19. The assay was immunoSEQ multiplex PCR, and TCRdb's table has in-frame clones only and misses some. Found here are about 250,000 clones, 85% to 90% of them singletons; the top ten hold about a sixth. This sequence was found in a man aged 18-30 years who had recovered from COVID-19. Specimen: PBMCs or T cells enriched from blood (not recorded which).

The CDR3 is CASSLDGRVIEKLFF. The CDR3 DNA is TGTGCCAGCAGCTTAGATGGCAGGGTAATCGAAAAACTGTTTTTT. This chain connects TRBV11-2 to TRBJ1-4, with a tentative D call TRBD1 (5 bases). CDR1 and CDR2 from the germline V gene are SGHAT and FQNNGV. The V end was cut by 0 bases, the J end by 8 bases, with 13 bases between. This CDR3 is built from 15 residues.